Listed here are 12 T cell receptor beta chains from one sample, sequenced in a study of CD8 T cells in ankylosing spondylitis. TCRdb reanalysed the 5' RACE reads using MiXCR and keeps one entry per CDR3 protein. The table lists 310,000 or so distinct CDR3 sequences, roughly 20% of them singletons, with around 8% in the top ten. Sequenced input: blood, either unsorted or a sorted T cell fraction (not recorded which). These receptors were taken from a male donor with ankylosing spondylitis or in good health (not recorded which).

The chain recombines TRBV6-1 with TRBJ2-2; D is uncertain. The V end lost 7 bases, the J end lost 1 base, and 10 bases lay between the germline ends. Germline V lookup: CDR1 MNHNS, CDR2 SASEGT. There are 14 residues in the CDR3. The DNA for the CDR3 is TGTGCCAGCATGCGGACGTTGAACACCGGGGAGCTGTTTTTT. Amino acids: CASMRTLNTGELFF.

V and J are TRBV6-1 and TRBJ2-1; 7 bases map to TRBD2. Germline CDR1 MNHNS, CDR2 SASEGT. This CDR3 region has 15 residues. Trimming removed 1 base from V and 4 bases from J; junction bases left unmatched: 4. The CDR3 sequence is CASSEVGGQYNEQFF. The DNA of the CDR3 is TGTGCCAGCAGTGAAGTGGGAGGGCAATACAATGAGCAGTTCTTC.

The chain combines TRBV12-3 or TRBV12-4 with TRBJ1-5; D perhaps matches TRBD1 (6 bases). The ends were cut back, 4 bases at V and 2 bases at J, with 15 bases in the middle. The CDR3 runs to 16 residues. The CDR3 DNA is TGTGCCAGCAGTTCCGACGGGGCAGGGGGCAATCAGCCCCAGCATTTT. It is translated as CASSSDGAGGNQPQHF.

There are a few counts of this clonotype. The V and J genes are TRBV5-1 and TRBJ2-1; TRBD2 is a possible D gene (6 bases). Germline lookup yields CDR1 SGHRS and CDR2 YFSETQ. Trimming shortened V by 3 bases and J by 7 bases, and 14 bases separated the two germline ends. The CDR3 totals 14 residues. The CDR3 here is CASSSPGRGNEQFF. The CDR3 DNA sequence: TGCGCCAGCAGCTCACCCGGACGGGGGAATGAGCAGTTCTTC.

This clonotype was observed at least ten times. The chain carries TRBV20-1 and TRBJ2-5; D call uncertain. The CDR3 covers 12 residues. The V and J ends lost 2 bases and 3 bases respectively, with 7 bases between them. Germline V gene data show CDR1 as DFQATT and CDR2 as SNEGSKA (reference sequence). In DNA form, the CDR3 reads TGCAGTGCTAGACCCCTGGAAGAGACCCAGTACTTC. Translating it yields CSARPLEETQYF.

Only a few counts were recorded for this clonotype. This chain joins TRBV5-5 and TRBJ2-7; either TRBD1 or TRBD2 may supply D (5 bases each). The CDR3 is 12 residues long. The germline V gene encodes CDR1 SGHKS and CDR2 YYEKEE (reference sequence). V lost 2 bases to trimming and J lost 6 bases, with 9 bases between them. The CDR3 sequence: CASSFKGSEQYV. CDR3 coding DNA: TGTGCCAGCAGCTTCAAGGGGAGCGAGCAGTACGTC.

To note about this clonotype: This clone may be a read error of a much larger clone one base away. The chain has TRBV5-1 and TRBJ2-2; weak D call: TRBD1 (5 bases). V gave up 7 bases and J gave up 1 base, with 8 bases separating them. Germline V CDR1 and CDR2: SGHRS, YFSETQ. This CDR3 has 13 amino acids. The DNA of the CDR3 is TGCGCCAGCGAACAGGAGAACACCGGGGAGCTGTTTTTT. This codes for CASEQENTGELFF.

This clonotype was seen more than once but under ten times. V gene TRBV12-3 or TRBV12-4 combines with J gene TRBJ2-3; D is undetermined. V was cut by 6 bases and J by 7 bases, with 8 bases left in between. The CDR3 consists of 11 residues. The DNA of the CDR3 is TGTGCCAGCAGCCGAGCACATACGCAGTATTTT. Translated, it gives CASSRAHTQYF.

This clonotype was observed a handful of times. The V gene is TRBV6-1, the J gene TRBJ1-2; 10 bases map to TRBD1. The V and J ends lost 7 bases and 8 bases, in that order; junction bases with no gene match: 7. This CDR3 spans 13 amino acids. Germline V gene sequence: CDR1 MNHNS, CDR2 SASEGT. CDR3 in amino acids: CASTGTGVRGYTF. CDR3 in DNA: TGTGCCAGCACCGGGACAGGGGTGCGCGGCTACACCTTC.

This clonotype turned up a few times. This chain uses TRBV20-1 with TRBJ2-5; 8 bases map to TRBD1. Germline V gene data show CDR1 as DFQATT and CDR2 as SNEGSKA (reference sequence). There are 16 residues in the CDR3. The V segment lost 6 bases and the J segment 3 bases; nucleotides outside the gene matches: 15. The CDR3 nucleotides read TGCAGTGCCGTTTCCAGGGGGCAGGGTTTCGAAGAGACCCAGTACTTC. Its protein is CSAVSRGQGFEETQYF.

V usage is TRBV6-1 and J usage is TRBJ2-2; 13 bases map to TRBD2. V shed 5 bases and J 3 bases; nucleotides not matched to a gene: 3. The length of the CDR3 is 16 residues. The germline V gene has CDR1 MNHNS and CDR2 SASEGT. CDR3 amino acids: CASSTTSGRDTGELFF. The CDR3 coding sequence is TGTGCCAGCAGTACAACTAGCGGGAGGGACACCGGGGAGCTGTTTTTT.

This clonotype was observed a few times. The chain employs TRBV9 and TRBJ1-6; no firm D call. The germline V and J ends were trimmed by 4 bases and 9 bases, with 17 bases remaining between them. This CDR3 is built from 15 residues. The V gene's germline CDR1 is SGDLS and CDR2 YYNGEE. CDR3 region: CASSPEPQQRSPLHF. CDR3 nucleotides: TGTGCCAGCAGCCCAGAGCCCCAACAGCGTTCACCCCTCCACTTT.